The T cell receptor beta chain under discussion was sequenced for a study of Ad26.COV2.S vaccination and SARS-CoV-2 variants. Study details: Doses of Ad26.COV2.S were injected into muscle once or twice, 56 days apart.

The CDR3 covers 12 residues. Germline lookup yields CDR1 SGHAT and CDR2 FQNNGV. V was cut by 0 bases and J by 13 bases, with 10 bases left in between. Treatment in this sample: around 19 received Ad26.COV2.S at low or high dose, single or two shots; about 5 received placebo; per-sample allocation not given. Sampling happened 63 days after the first vaccine or placebo injection. This table comes from immunoSEQ multiplex PCR, and its TCRdb copy is limited to in-frame clones, with some not included. The sample has 200,000 to 300,000 clones; roughly 87% are singletons. The chain couples TRBV11-2 to TRBJ2-1, with D hard to call. The sequencing here drew on peripheral blood, taken in a trial of Ad26.COV2.S vaccine versus placebo. This TCR derives from a person aged 18 to 65 who received the Ad26.COV2.S COVID-19 vaccine or a placebo. CDR3 sequence reads: CASSLDRARQFF. CDR3 sequence (DNA): TGTGCCAGCAGCTTAGATCGCGCCAGACAGTTCTTC.